The entry below gives a single TCR beta chain sequence along with its context. Its antigen is undetermined. Treatment defined: approximately nine-day PBMC culture with coronavirus spike peptide pools or control peptides (ViraFEST assay). It was with 9 to 10 IU/ml IL-2 and roughly 10 ug/ml peptide pools that 1.8 million or so PBMCs per well were cultured. This record comes from a study of vaccination and CD4 T cells after COVID-19. The overall study: Spike peptides, overlapping and drawn from SARS-CoV-2, HCoV-NL63, HCoV-OC43 and HCoV-229E, were used to stimulate cells.

The Oncomine TCR Beta short-read assay sequenced DNA from cultured CD4+ T cells. Genomic DNA was isolated from CD4+ T cells that had been cultured. TCRdb fed the PCR reads into MiXCR, producing one record per CDR3 protein. Found here are roughly 13,000 distinct CDR3 sequences, roughly 55% of them singletons; the top ten hold over 15%. J lost 3 bases, V lost 6 bases, and 12 bases had no gene match. Germline assignment: CDR1 SGHVS and CDR2 FNYEAQ. CDR3 length: 16 amino acids. The TCR comes from a human donor who had recovered from COVID-19. The sequencing input was CD4+ T cells from blood, cultured in vitro. The gene calls are TRBV7-6 and TRBJ1-1, with 8 positions matching TRBD1. The CDR3 protein is CASRPPGGRTHTEAFF. CDR3 sequence (DNA): TGTGCCAGCAGACCACCAGGGGGCCGGACTCACACTGAAGCTTTCTTT.